This TCR beta chain was obtained from a study of blood T cell repertoires in COVID-19. Study as a whole: Collection of acute and convalescent COVID-19 samples took place in the United States, Italy and Spain. T cells, B-cell-depleted T cells, or PBMCs supplied cDNA or gDNA.

The data were produced by immunoSEQ multiplex PCR, yet TCRdb's version contains in-frame clones alone and is incomplete. The profile shows some 490,000 clones, roughly 88% of them singletons. V was clipped by 4 bases and J by 1 base, with 17 bases between them. The CDR3 consists of 17 residues. CDR1 SGHRS and CDR2 YFSETQ come from the germline V gene. The table lists this clone with a count of one. The sequence was obtained from a human donor in a cohort sampled during active COVID-19. The specimen was peripheral blood. This rearrangement joins TRBV5-1 to TRBJ2-2; D is possibly TRBD1 (6 bases). This CDR3 is CASSTSGAPMNTGELFF. In DNA, the CDR3 is TGCGCCAGCAGCACCTCAGGGGCCCCCATGAACACCGGGGAGCTGTTTTTT.